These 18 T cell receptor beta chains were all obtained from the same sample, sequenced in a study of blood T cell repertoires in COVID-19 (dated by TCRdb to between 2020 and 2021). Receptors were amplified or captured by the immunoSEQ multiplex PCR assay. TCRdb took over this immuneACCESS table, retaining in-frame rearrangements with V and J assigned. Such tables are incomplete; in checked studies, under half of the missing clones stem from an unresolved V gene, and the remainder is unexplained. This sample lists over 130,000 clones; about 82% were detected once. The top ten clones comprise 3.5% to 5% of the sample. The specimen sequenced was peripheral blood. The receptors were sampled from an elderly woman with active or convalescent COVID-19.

CDR3 nucleotides: TGTGCCAGCTCCCTTCGCGGGGCTGATAGCAATGAGCAGTTCTTC. Translating it yields CASSLRGADSNEQFF. The rearrangement joins TRBV18 to TRBJ2-1, with D possibly being TRBD2 (6 bases). CDR3 length equals 15 residues. Per germline, CDR1 KGHSH and CDR2 LQKENI. V lost 6 bases, J lost 6 bases, and 18 bases lay in between.

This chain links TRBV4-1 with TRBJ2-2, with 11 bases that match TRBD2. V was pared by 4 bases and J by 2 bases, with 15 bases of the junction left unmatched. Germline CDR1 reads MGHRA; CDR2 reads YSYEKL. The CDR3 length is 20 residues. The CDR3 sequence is CASSRKWGLAGGINTGELFF. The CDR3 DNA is TGCGCCAGCAGCCGAAAATGGGGGCTAGCGGGGGGAATTAACACCGGGGAGCTGTTTTTT.

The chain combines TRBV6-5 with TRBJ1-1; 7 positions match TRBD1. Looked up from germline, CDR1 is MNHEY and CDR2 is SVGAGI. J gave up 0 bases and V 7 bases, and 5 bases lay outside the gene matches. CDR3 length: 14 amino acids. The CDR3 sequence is CASTPTGLNTEAFF. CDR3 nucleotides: TGTGCCAGCACCCCGACAGGGTTGAACACTGAAGCTTTCTTT.

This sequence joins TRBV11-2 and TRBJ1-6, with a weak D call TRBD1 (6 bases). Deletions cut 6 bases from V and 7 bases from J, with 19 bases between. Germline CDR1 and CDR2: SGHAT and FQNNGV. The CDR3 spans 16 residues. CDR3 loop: CASRKPGGTGNSPLHF. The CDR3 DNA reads TGTGCCAGCAGGAAACCGGGGGGAACAGGGAATTCACCCCTCCACTTT.

The CDR3 region is CASSVLRLNYGYTF. The CDR3 DNA follows: TGTGCCAGTAGTGTTCTAAGACTGAACTATGGCTACACCTTC. The V gene is TRBV19, the J gene TRBJ1-2; D is uncertain. Germline V CDR1 and CDR2: LNHDA, SQIVND (reference sequence). Deletions cut 5 bases from V and 2 bases from J, with 12 bases between. The CDR3 spans 14 residues.

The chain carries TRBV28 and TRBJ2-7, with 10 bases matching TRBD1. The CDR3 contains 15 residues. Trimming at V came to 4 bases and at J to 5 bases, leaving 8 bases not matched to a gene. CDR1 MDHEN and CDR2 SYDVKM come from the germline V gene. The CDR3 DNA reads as TGTGCCAGCAGTTCCGCCGGGACAGGGGAGGACGAGCAGTACTTC. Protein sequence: CASSSAGTGEDEQYF.

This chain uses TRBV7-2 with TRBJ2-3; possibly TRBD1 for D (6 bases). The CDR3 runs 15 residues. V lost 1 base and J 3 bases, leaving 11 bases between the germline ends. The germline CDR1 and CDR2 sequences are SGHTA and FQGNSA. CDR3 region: CASSLDRVVTDTQYF. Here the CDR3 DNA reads TGTGCCAGCAGCTTAGACAGGGTGGTAACAGATACGCAGTATTTT.

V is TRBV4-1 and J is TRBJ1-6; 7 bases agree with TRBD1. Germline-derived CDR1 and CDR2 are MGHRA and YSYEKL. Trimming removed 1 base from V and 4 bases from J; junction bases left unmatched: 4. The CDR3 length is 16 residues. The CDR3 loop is CASSQGQGGYNSPLHF. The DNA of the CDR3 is TGCGCCAGCAGCCAAGGGCAGGGGGGTTATAATTCACCCCTCCACTTT.

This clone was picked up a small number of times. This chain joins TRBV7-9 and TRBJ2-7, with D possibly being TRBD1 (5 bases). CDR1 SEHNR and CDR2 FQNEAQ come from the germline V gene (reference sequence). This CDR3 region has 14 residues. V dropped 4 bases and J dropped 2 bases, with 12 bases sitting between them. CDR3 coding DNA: TGTGCCAGCAGCTCGCAGGGAACCGCCTACGAGCAGTACTTC. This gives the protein CASSSQGTAYEQYF.

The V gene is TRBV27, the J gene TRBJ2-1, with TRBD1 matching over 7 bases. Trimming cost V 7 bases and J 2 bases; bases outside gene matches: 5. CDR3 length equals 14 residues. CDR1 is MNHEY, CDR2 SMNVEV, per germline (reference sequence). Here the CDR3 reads CASNPGQTYNEQFF. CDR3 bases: TGTGCCAGCAACCCGGGACAGACCTACAATGAGCAGTTCTTC.

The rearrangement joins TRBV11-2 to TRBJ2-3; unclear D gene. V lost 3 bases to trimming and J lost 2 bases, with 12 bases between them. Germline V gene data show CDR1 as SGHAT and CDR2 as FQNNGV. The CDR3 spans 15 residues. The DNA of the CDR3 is TGTGCCAGCAGCTTGTTTCGAACTAACACAGATACGCAGTATTTT. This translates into CASSLFRTNTDTQYF.

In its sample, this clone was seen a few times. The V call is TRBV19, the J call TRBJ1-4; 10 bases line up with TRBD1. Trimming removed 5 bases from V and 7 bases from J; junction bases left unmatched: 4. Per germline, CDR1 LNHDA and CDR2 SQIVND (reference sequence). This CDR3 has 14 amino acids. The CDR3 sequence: CASSPGQGGEKLFF. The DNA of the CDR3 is TGTGCCAGTAGTCCCGGACAGGGGGGTGAAAAACTGTTTTTT.

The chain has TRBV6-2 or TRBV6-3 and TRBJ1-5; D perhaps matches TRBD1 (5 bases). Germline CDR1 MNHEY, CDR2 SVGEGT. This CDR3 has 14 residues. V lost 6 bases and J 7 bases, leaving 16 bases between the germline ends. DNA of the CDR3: TGTGCCAGCAGGCCTCAGGGATCGGAACAGCCCCAGCATTTT. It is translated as CASRPQGSEQPQHF.

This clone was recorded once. Here the CDR3 reads CASSAGVLGNTIYF. CDR3 nucleotide sequence: TGTGCCAGCAGCGCAGGGGTTCTTGGAAACACCATATATTTT. J is TRBJ1-3 and V is TRBV6-5; weak D call: TRBD1 (6 bases). The V gene lost 6 bases and the J gene lost 3 bases, with 12 bases spanning the gap. The CDR3 loop spans 14 amino acids. Germline CDR1 is MNHEY and CDR2 is SVGAGI.

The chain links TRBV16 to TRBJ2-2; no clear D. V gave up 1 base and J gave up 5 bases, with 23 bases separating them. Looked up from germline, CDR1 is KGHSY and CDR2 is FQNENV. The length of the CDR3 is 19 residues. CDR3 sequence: CASSQLVSRQRKETGELFF. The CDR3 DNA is TGTGCCAGCAGCCAATTAGTCTCCAGACAACGTAAAGAAACCGGGGAGCTGTTTTTT.

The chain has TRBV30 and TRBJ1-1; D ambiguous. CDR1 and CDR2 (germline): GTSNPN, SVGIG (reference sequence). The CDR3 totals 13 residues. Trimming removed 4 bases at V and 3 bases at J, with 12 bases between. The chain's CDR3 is CAWTRDQDTEAFF. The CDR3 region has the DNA TGTGCCTGGACGAGGGATCAGGACACTGAAGCTTTCTTT. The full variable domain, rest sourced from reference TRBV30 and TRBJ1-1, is SQTIHQWPATLVQPVGSPLSLECTVEGTSNPNLYWYRQAAGRGLQLLFYSVGIGQISSEVPQNLSASRPQDRQFILSSKKLLLSDSGFYLCAWTRDQDTEAFFGQGTRLTVV.

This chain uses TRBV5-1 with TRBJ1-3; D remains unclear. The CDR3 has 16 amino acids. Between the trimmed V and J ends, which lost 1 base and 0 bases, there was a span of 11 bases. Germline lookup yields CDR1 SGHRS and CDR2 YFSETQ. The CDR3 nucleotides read TGCGCCAGCAGCTTGTTGGGTCAGGACTCTGGAAACACCATATATTTT. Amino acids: CASSLLGQDSGNTIYF.

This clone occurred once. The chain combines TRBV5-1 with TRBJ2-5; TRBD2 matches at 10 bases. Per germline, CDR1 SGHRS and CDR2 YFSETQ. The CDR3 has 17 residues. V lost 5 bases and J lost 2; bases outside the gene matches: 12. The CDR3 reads CASRRVAGSGGQETQYF. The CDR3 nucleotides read TGCGCCAGCAGACGGGTGGCAGGTAGCGGGGGGCAAGAGACCCAGTACTTC.